Below, 21 T cell receptor beta chains from the same sample are listed, as sequenced in a study of blood T cell repertoires in COVID-19. Libraries were prepared by immunoSEQ multiplex PCR; TCRdb keeps only in-frame clonotypes and omits some of them. The sample carries tens of thousands of clones, 85% to 90% recorded once. Sequences were obtained from peripheral blood. Receptors originate from a woman older than 75 with active or convalescent COVID-19.

CDR3 nucleotide sequence: TGCGCCAGCAGCCAAGATCTGTCCGGGTCGGGTGGCTACACCTTC. Protein: CASSQDLSGSGGYTF. The rearrangement links TRBV4-3 to TRBJ1-2; D gene uncertain. The ends were cut back, 0 bases at V and 7 bases at J, with 15 bases in the middle. Germline lookup yields CDR1 LGHNA and CDR2 YSLEER. The CDR3 sequence is 15 residues long.

The chain is built from TRBV5-1 and TRBJ2-3; tentative D call: TRBD1 (6 bases). Per the germline V gene, CDR1 is SGHRS and CDR2 is YFSETQ. This CDR3 region has 14 residues. The V end was cut by 4 bases, the J end by 4 bases, with 13 bases between. The CDR3 is CASSTDKGADTQYF. In DNA form, the CDR3 reads TGCGCCAGCAGCACGGACAAGGGGGCAGATACGCAGTATTTT.

The V gene is TRBV18, the J gene TRBJ2-7; D may be TRBD1 (5 bases). The V end was cut by 2 bases, the J end by 5 bases, with 10 bases between. The CDR3 runs 13 residues. Per germline, CDR1 KGHSH and CDR2 LQKENI. The CDR3 bases are TGTGCCAGCTCACCAAGGGGCCCCGACGAGCAGTACTTC. As protein: CASSPRGPDEQYF.

The chain links TRBV6-2 or TRBV6-3 to TRBJ1-4; 12 nucleotides agree with TRBD1. The J segment lost 5 bases and the V segment lost 4 bases, leaving 11 bases of the junction unmatched. Germline CDR1 and CDR2: MNHEY and SVGEGT. The CDR3 is made up of 18 amino acids. Here the CDR3 reads CASSSPYGTGGLNEKLFF. The CDR3, as DNA: TGTGCCAGCAGTTCACCGTATGGGACAGGGGGCTTGAATGAAAAACTGTTTTTT.

V usage is TRBV5-1 and J usage is TRBJ2-7; a possible D gene is TRBD1 (6 bases). Trimming took 4 bases from V and 5 from J, leaving 13 bases between them. From germline, CDR1 is SGHRS and CDR2 YFSETQ. CDR3 length: 13 residues. The CDR3 DNA sequence: TGCGCCAGCAGCCCTTTACAGGGAAACGAGCAGTACTTC. It encodes CASSPLQGNEQYF.

J is TRBJ1-4 and V is TRBV5-1; a possible D gene is TRBD1 (5 bases). The CDR3 sequence is 14 residues long. Germline V gene lookup returns CDR1 SGHRS and CDR2 YFSETQ. With 4 bases removed from V and 0 bases from J, the gap between germline ends came to 7 bases. This chain's CDR3 is CASSQGTTNEKLFF. Here the CDR3 DNA reads TGCGCCAGCAGCCAGGGAACAACTAATGAAAAACTGTTTTTT.

This clone was picked up one time. The chain has TRBV9 and TRBJ1-1; perhaps TRBD1 as D (6 bases). CDR1 and CDR2 (germline): SGDLS, YYNGEE. There are 17 residues in the CDR3. With 0 bases removed from V and 0 bases from J, the gap between germline ends came to 15 bases. This CDR3 reads CASSVEARGQLNTEAFF. In DNA, the CDR3 is TGTGCCAGCAGCGTAGAGGCCCGGGGACAACTGAACACTGAAGCTTTCTTT. Combining the CDR3 with reference TRBV9 and TRBJ1-1 gives the whole variable domain DSGVTQTPKHLITATGQRVTLRCSPRSGDLSVYWYQQSLDQGLQFLIQYYNGEERAKGNILERFSAQQFPDLHSELNLSSLELGDSALYFCASSVEARGQLNTEAFFGQGTRLTVV.

The chain couples TRBV7-2 to TRBJ1-1, with a weak D call TRBD1 (5 bases). V was shortened by 4 bases and J by 1 base, with 10 bases between the two germline ends. CDR3 length: 14 residues. CDR1 is SGHTA and CDR2 is FQGNSA in the germline V gene. This CDR3 is CASSSPQGNTEAFF. CDR3 bases: TGTGCCAGCAGCTCGCCCCAGGGGAACACTGAAGCTTTCTTT.

This CDR3 reads CASSQSDRGGYTF. The DNA of the CDR3 is TGTGCCAGCAGTCAATCTGACAGGGGCGGCTACACCTTC. V is TRBV14 and J is TRBJ1-2; the match to TRBD1 covers 8 bases. V lost 6 bases, J lost 8 bases, and 8 bases stayed unmatched. CDR3 length: 13 amino acids. The germline gives CDR1 SGHDN, CDR2 FVKESK.

The chain combines TRBV11-2 with TRBJ1-2; the D gene is possibly TRBD1 (5 bases). The CDR3 is 13 residues long. The germline V and J ends were trimmed by 0 bases and 8 bases, with 10 bases remaining between them. Germline CDR1 is SGHAT and CDR2 is FQNNGV. The CDR3 sequence is CASSLDRGGGYTF. The CDR3 bases are TGTGCCAGCAGCTTAGATCGGGGGGGAGGCTACACCTTC.

The V and J genes are TRBV9 and TRBJ2-1; 9 bases line up with TRBD1. The CDR3 loop spans 16 amino acids. CDR1 is SGDLS, CDR2 YYNGEE, per germline. V gave up 4 bases and J gave up 9 bases; unmatched junction bases: 14. CDR3 coding DNA: TGTGCCAGCAGCCCAGTGGGGCGACAGGGGGGAAGTGAGCAGTTCTTC. Translated: CASSPVGRQGGSEQFF.

The V call is TRBV6-5, the J call TRBJ1-2; D is uncertain. The CDR3 is 13 residues long. V lost 6 bases to trimming and J lost 1 base, with 9 bases between them. From germline, CDR1 is MNHEY and CDR2 SVGAGI. The CDR3 is CASSSTDNYGYTF. The CDR3 DNA reads as TGTGCCAGCAGCTCTACCGATAACTATGGCTACACCTTC.

This clone appeared a single time. V is TRBV27 and J is TRBJ2-3; the D is unclear. The CDR3 sequence is 13 residues long. Trimming took 4 bases from V and 4 from J, leaving 9 bases between them. Germline loops: CDR1 MNHEY, CDR2 SMNVEV (reference sequence). In nucleotides, the CDR3 is TGTGCCAGCAGTTCTCTAGTCGCAGATACGCAGTATTTT. It encodes CASSSLVADTQYF.

The chain employs TRBV6-5 and TRBJ1-2; TRBD1 matches at 8 bases. The trim removed 6 bases at V and 5 bases at J, leaving 11 bases unmatched. Germline CDR1 and CDR2: MNHEY and SVGAGI. This CDR3 has 15 residues. The CDR3 nucleotides are TGTGCCAGCAGCTCCAGGACAGGGTATGAGTATGGCTACACCTTC. It codes for CASSSRTGYEYGYTF.

The V and J genes are TRBV18 and TRBJ1-4; no clear D gene. The germline V gene encodes CDR1 KGHSH and CDR2 LQKENI. The CDR3 runs to 13 residues. Trimming left V 3 bases short and J 8 bases short, with 10 bases between. The CDR3 reads CASSPLEREKLFF. The CDR3, as DNA: TGTGCCAGCTCACCCCTGGAGAGAGAAAAACTGTTTTTT.

The gene calls are TRBV29-1 and TRBJ1-4; TRBD1 is a possible D gene (6 bases). V dropped 2 bases and J dropped 4 bases, with 8 bases sitting between them. Germline V gene sequence: CDR1 SQVTM, CDR2 ANQGSEA. The CDR3 has 13 residues. As DNA, the CDR3 is TGCAGCGTTGAAATGGACAGTAATGAAAAACTGTTTTTT. The encoded protein is CSVEMDSNEKLFF.

In this sample, this clone turned up once. The V call is TRBV19, the J call TRBJ1-5; 11 bases are a match to TRBD1. The germline V gene has CDR1 LNHDA and CDR2 SQIVND (reference sequence). There are 14 residues in the CDR3. After removal of 6 bases from V and 4 bases from J, the junction contained 2 bases not matched to a gene. The CDR3 spells CASSGTGGNQPQHF. CDR3 nucleotides: TGTGCCAGTAGCGGGACAGGGGGGAATCAGCCCCAGCATTTT.

This clone was observed a handful of times. This chain uses TRBV7-6 with TRBJ2-7; TRBD2 matches at 12 bases. From germline, CDR1 is SGHVS and CDR2 FNYEAQ. V gave up 1 base and J gave up 3 bases; unmatched junction bases: 4. The CDR3 is made up of 16 amino acids. CDR3 sequence reads: CASSLGTSGTFYEQYF. CDR3 nucleotides: TGTGCCAGCAGCTTAGGGACTAGCGGGACCTTCTACGAGCAGTACTTC.

The CDR3 loop is CASSLARHSTDTQYF. The CDR3 DNA reads TGTGCCAGCAGCCTAGCGAGACATAGCACAGATACGCAGTATTTT. This chain uses TRBV7-3 with TRBJ2-3; TRBD2 might be the D (6 bases). Germline V lookup: CDR1 SGHTA, CDR2 FQGTGA. V was trimmed by 5 bases and J by 0 bases, leaving 12 bases between them. The CDR3 is made up of 15 amino acids. The full variable domain, completed using reference TRBV7-3 and TRBJ2-3, is GAGVSQTPSNKVTEKGKYVELRCDPISGHTALYWYRQSLGQGPEFLIYFQGTGAADDSGLPNDRFFAVRPEGSVSTLKIQRTERGDSAVYLCASSLARHSTDTQYFGPGTRLTVL.

The chain carries TRBV18 and TRBJ1-2; the D is unclear. The CDR3 is made up of 14 amino acids. The V and J ends lost 2 bases and 4 bases respectively, with 11 bases between them. Germline CDR1 reads KGHSH; CDR2 reads LQKENI. As DNA, the CDR3 is TGTGCCAGCTCACCAGAGGGTCTCGGCTATGGCTACACCTTC. Protein product: CASSPEGLGYGYTF.

This chain links TRBV11-3 with TRBJ1-2; TRBD1 agrees at 9 bases. CDR1 is SGHNT, CDR2 YENEEA, per germline. This CDR3 spans 14 amino acids. The junction had 10 bases not matched to a gene; V was cut back by 4 bases and J by 10 bases. CDR3 sequence (DNA): TGTGCCAGCAGCTCCGCTGGGACAGGGAGGGACTACACCTTC. As protein: CASSSAGTGRDYTF. Full variable domain (remainder filled in from reference TRBV11-3 and TRBJ1-2): EAGVVQSPRYKIIEKKQPVAFWCNPISGHNTLYWYLQNLGQGPELLIRYENEEAVDDSQLPKDRFSAERLKGVDSTLKIQPAELGDSAVYLCASSSAGTGRDYTFGSGTRLTVV.